This TCR beta chain was identified during a study of identical twins (dated by TCRdb to about 2016). In terms of the full investigation: The study deep-sequenced TCR alpha and beta repertoires from monozygotic twins, unrelated adults of various ages and cord blood to test whether fetal clonotypes persist. Replicate twin experiments were performed at different times using different library preparation protocols to rule out contamination.

There are a few counts of this clonotype. Its antigen has not been determined. No qualities accompany the bases; no much larger clone lies one base away. Paper-wide results and their limitations: Compared with coincidental sharing between unrelated individuals, out-of-frame TCR alpha sequences shared between twins showed an excess of sequences with low generation probability. Because the same donors could not be followed over many years, the conclusions depended on cross-sectional statistical analysis. Out-of-frame TCR alpha sharing in monozygotic twins was systematically underestimated by recombination models, whereas sharing between unrelated individuals was in agreement with the recombination models. Fewer insertions were carried by abundant cord blood beta clonotypes; a weaker similar trend was observed in young adult naive repertoires, while no such trend was observed in memory repertoires. Invariant T cells such as MAIT and iNKT could partly confound zero-insertion analyses, although diverse VJ usage argued against such confounding for most clonotypes. The excess sharing between twins in beta out-of-frame sequences was weaker because fewer shared sequences reduced the signal-to-noise ratio.

Library prep was done by 5' RACE. This sample was sequenced with an Illumina HiSeq 2000. A universal primer binding site was introduced by template switching, and a unique molecular identifier was present in the final cDNA, enabling accurate counting of TCR cDNA molecules. Specific primers in the conserved constant-segment region were used to synthesize first-strand cDNA for the TCR alpha and beta chains. To control for contamination, every cDNA library was double barcoded, receiving both a SMART-Mk sample barcode and Illumina barcodes. TruSeq adapter sequences, together with Illumina sample barcodes, were added in two successive PCR steps. The Illumina HiSeq platform was used with custom primers to sequence TCR alpha and beta cDNA libraries. Processing in the source paper ran as follows. Raw reads were processed with MiGEC to extract unique molecular identifiers, and MiXCR was used to determine CDR3 positions. Recombination models were inferred per individual with the repgenHMM and IGoR tools using an EM algorithm. The analysis of shared clonotypes was done with the tcR package in R, with sharing normalized by the product of cloneset sizes. To study raw recombination without the effects of thymic and clonal selection, out-of-frame nonproductive sequences were analyzed. TCRdb reprocessed the public reads (quality trimming at Q25 with fastp, clone calling with MiXCR) and kept in-frame beta chains. Rows with a matching CDR3 protein are joined into one entry that keeps the most common DNA and genes. These V and J calls rely on TCRdb rather than the paper's analysis. This sample has about 530,000 distinct CDR3 sequences in its table, and about 16% of those were observed once. The ten top clones hold about 0.47% of the sample.

V drops 6 bases and J drops 4 bases, leaving 21 bases in between. Including the terminal cysteine and phenylalanine, the CDR3 comprises 17 residues. The read is trimmed to its CDR3 DNA, 51 bases read in frame from base 1. Every donor in the study was a healthy Caucasian. The twin cohort comprised three pairs of female monozygotic twins, all aged about 18 to 30 years. CD4+ and CD8+ T cell populations were isolated with positive isolation kits from Invitrogen. In addition, the sample was reused for a study of yellow fever vaccine responses in identical twins. The other study reports the following: The T cell response to vaccination in identical twins was reported by the authors to appear partly convergent and partly personalized. In the study, vaccine-responding T cell clones were precisely tracked in identical twins.

The receptor chain draws on TRBV12-3 or TRBV12-4 and TRBJ1-4, with TRBD1 as a weak D call on 5 bases. This receptor was obtained from a woman aged 18-29 years in good health. Sequencing used CD4+ T cells sorted from blood. The DNA is as follows: TGTGCCAGCAGCGTTGGGGCAGGTCCGCTCAATAATGAAAAACTGTTTTTT. It codes for CASSVGAGPLNNEKLFF.